This entry describes one T cell receptor beta chain. Its cognate antigen is unknown. This sample stems from a study of cytomegalovirus exposure and HLA in healthy donors. Notes on the study in general: The authors later found HLA-associated TCR beta chains more clonally expanded than equally common others. Researchers reported in a later analysis that a missense DCLRE1C variant was tied to TCR beta V- and J-gene trimming. According to a later analysis, donors in an Asian-associated ancestry cluster reportedly had fewer N-insertions than the roughly 660-donor mean.

PCR involved 60 Vbeta and 13 Jbeta primers. Profiled with immunoSEQ multiplex PCR; TCRdb holds only in-frame clones, not every one. The sample shows 55,000 to 80,000 clones, roughly 76% of them seen only once. Germline V CDR1 and CDR2: MNHEY, SVGAGI. The V segment lost 6 bases and the J segment 6 bases; nucleotides outside the gene matches: 4. The CDR3 runs to 13 residues. The sequenced sample was PBMCs. The V call is TRBV6-5, the J call TRBJ2-1, with TRBD2 matching 8 bases. The sequence was obtained from a man in his fifties or sixties in good health and CMV-seropositive. The CDR3 DNA reads TGTGCCAGCAGGGTGAGCGGGAGCAATGAGCAGTTCTTC. This gives the protein CASRVSGSNEQFF.